The rows below give T cell receptor beta chains drawn from one sample of a study of beta chain features in type 1 diabetes. Assay: immunoSEQ multiplex PCR; the TCRdb copy retains only in-frame clones and omits some. This sample has 500,000 to 700,000 clones, with roughly a sixth found just once. The sequenced sample consisted of naive CD4+ T cells from blood. Receptors originate from a man aged 18 to 30 in good health. Each CDR3 is given with its conserved first and last residue. The D gene is left open where the match is weak. Not every row has a clone size; where given, it reads once, few, many or a size class.

>.|TRBV19|few|TRBJ2-1
TGTGCCAGTAGTGTTCCGTCGAGCTCCTACAATGAGCAGTTCTTC
CASSVPSSSYNEQFF
>.|TRBV25-1|few|TRBJ2-1
TGTGCCAGCAGTGAATTTGGGCTGGGTTCATACAATGAGCAGTTCTTC
CASSEFGLGSYNEQFF
>TRBD1|TRBV11-1|.|TRBJ2-2
TGTGCCAGCAGCCCGCGAGGGGGACAGGGCAACACCGGGGAGCTGTTTTTT
CASSPRGGQGNTGELFF
>.|TRBV20-1|.|TRBJ1-1
TGCAGTGCTATTGGGAACACTGAAGCTTTCTTT
CSAIGNTEAFF
>TRBD1|TRBV9|.|TRBJ2-3
TGTGCCAGCAGCCGAGGACAGGGCACAGATACGCAGTATTTT
CASSRGQGTDTQYF
>TRBD1|TRBV6-6|.|TRBJ1-1
TGTGCCAGCAGGCGACAGGGGGTCGCTCAAGCTTTCTTT
CASRRQGVAQAFF
>TRBD1|TRBV27|once|TRBJ1-1
TGTGCCAGCAGTTCTGACAGGGGAGAAGCTTTCTTT
CASSSDRGEAFF
>.|TRBV4-3|few|TRBJ2-4
TGCGCCAGCAGTCAAGAGTGGGGAGGCAGGGGGGCCAAAAACATTCAGTACTTC
CASSQEWGGRGAKNIQYF
>TRBD1|TRBV30|.|TRBJ2-1
TGTGCCTGGACCTCTCGAACAGGGGGTCGGTATGAGCAGTTCTTC
CAWTSRTGGRYEQFF
>.|TRBV5-4|.|TRBJ2-6
TGTGCCAGCAGCTTGGGAGGACGGGGCCGGGCCAACGTCCTGACTTTC
CASSLGGRGRANVLTF
>.|TRBV29-1|few|TRBJ1-5
TGCAGCGTTGGAGAGGGTGGCAATCAGCCCCAGCATTTT
CSVGEGGNQPQHF
>.|TRBV19|few|TRBJ2-7
TGTGCCAGTAGTATAGTTCCGACCTACGAGCAGTACTTC
CASSIVPTYEQYF
>TRBD2|TRBV9|.|TRBJ2-2
TGTGCCAGCAGCGTCCAGGGAGGGCGGGAGCTGTTTTTT
CASSVQGGRELFF
>TRBD1|TRBV5-1|few|TRBJ1-1
TGCGCCAGCAGCTTAAGGACAGGGGGCACTGAAGCTTTCTTT
CASSLRTGGTEAFF
>.|TRBV12-5|.|TRBJ2-2
TGTGCTAGTGGTCCCTCGACGGACACCGGGGAGCTGTTTTTT
CASGPSTDTGELFF
>TRBD1|TRBV28|.|TRBJ2-2
TGTGCCAGCACCATCCCCAGGGGGAGCACCGGGGAGCTGTTTTTT
CASTIPRGSTGELFF
>TRBD1|TRBV19|.|TRBJ2-7
TGTGCCAGTAGTACCGACCTCAACAGGGGCGAGCAGTACTTC
CASSTDLNRGEQYF
>.|TRBV6-5|.|TRBJ2-3
TGTGCCAGCAGAGGATTCAGCACAGATACGCAGTATTTT
CASRGFSTDTQYF
>.|TRBV6-5|.|TRBJ2-5
TGTGCCAGCAGTTACCTGTCAAAGGTCGAGACCCAGTACTTC
CASSYLSKVETQYF
>.|TRBV4-2|few|TRBJ1-5
TGTGCCAGCAGCCGGACAGAAAATCAGCCCCAGCATTTT
CASSRTENQPQHF
>TRBD1|TRBV6-6|.|TRBJ2-7
TGTGCCAGCAGTTACAGAGTGGACAGGGGGCCCTTTGAGCAGTACTTC
CASSYRVDRGPFEQYF
>.|TRBV5-6|few|TRBJ1-6
TGTGCCAGCAGCTTCGGGTATAATTCACCCCTCCACTTT
CASSFGYNSPLHF